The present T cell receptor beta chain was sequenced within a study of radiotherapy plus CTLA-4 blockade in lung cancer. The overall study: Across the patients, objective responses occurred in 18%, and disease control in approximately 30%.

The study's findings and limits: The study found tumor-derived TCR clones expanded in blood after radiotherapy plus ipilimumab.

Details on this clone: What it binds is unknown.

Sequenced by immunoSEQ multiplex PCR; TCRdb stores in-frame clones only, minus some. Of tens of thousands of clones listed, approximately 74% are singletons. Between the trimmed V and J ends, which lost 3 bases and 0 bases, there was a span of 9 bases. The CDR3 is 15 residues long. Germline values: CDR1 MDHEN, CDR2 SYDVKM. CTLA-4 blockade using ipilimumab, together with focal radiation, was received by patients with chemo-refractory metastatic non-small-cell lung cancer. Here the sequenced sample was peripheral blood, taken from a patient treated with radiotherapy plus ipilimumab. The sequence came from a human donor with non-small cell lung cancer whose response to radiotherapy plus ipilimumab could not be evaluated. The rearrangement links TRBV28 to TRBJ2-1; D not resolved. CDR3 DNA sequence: TGTGCCAGCAGTTTTTACACTAACTCCTACAATGAGCAGTTCTTC. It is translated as CASSFYTNSYNEQFF.